The clone carrying this T cell receptor beta chain turned up a few times. Its antigen is not known. The ends were cut back, 0 bases at V and 3 bases at J, with 9 bases in the middle. Germline V gives CDR1 MGHDK, CDR2 SYGVNS. The CDR3 is made up of 14 amino acids. Thyroid surgery had not been preceded by any treatment in any patient. TCRdb re-called the PCR reads through MiXCR. The profile shows 21,000 or so clones, 25% to 30% of them singletons. The data originate from a study of metastatic and nonmetastatic thyroid tumors. The wider study: From malignant and benign thyroid patients, repertoires in blood and in tumor or nodule tissue were compared. Study-wide results and limits: Malignant thyroid tumors reportedly exceeded benign nodules significantly in TCR beta diversity, with the difference appearing in blood and tumor.

The clonotype originates from a female donor with papillary thyroid cancer or a benign thyroid nodule (not recorded which). Some clones in this sample may be carry-over from other donors' samples. Sequenced sample: tumor tissue. The chain employs TRBV25-1 and TRBJ2-7, with D possibly matching TRBD1 (6 bases). The CDR3 nucleotides are TGTGCCAGCAGTGAATATGAGGGACACTACGAGCAGTACTTC. Amino acids: CASSEYEGHYEQYF.